These 4 T cell receptor beta chains originate from one sample sequenced in a study of blood T cell repertoires in COVID-19. Sequencing used immunoSEQ multiplex PCR; TCRdb keeps in-frame clones, though not all of them. The table lists 40,000 to 50,000 clones, roughly nine tenths of them singletons. Specimen: peripheral blood. The receptor set was obtained from a man aged 55-75 years with acute or convalescent COVID-19.

V usage is TRBV4-1 and J usage is TRBJ1-5; TRBD1 aligns across 7 bases. The germline gives CDR1 MGHRA, CDR2 YSYEKL. The trim removed 2 bases at V and 2 bases at J, leaving 3 bases unmatched. CDR3 length: 15 amino acids. The CDR3 protein is CASSQSGQGNQPQHF. DNA of the CDR3: TGCGCCAGCAGCCAATCAGGACAGGGCAATCAGCCCCAGCATTTT.

The V gene is TRBV7-2, the J gene TRBJ2-2; D ambiguous. The CDR3 consists of 15 residues. Germline V gives CDR1 SGHTA, CDR2 FQGNSA. Between the trimmed V and J ends, which lost 1 base and 5 bases, there was a span of 11 bases. The CDR3 DNA sequence: TGTGCCAGCAGCTTAGGGTCGACTCCGACCGGGGAGCTGTTTTTT. This sequence encodes CASSLGSTPTGELFF.

The chain is built from TRBV15 and TRBJ1-2, with 8 bases fitting TRBD1. The germline gives CDR1 LNHNV, CDR2 YYDKDF (reference sequence). Losses at the gene ends were 2 bases for V and 8 bases for J; bases not matched to a gene: 4. CDR3 size: 13 residues. The CDR3 reads CATSRTDRDGYTF. The CDR3 DNA reads as TGTGCCACCAGCAGAACGGACAGGGACGGCTACACCTTC.

This chain joins TRBV24-1 and TRBJ2-3, with D tentatively TRBD1 (6 bases). CDR1 is KGHDR, CDR2 SFDVKD, per germline. CDR3 size: 15 residues. Trimming stripped 4 bases from V and 6 bases from J, with 16 bases between. The CDR3 reads CATSDQDRSWDTQYF. CDR3 DNA sequence: TGTGCCACCAGTGACCAAGACAGGTCTTGGGATACGCAGTATTTT.